This entry lists 26 T cell receptor beta chains sequenced from one sample in a study of blood T cell repertoires in COVID-19. Measured with immunoSEQ multiplex PCR; TCRdb has only the in-frame clones, and not every one. The sample lists approximately 290,000 clones, about 85% seen once, with 0.87% in the top ten. The sequenced sample consisted of peripheral blood. The origin of the receptors is a human donor with COVID-19, enrolled during active disease. The donor label of this sample is uncertain.

The V call is TRBV5-1, the J call TRBJ1-2, with 8 bases matching TRBD1. The germline V gene has CDR1 SGHRS and CDR2 YFSETQ. The CDR3 contains 15 residues. Germline trimming cut 0 bases from V and 6 bases from J; bases unmatched to any gene: 7. The DNA of the CDR3 is TGCGCCAGCAGCTTGGAAACAGGGGGGATCGATGGCTACACCTTC. This translates into CASSLETGGIDGYTF.

The chain is built from TRBV28 and TRBJ1-2, with D possibly matching TRBD1 (6 bases). Between the trimmed V and J ends, which lost 7 bases and 0 bases, there was a span of 9 bases. Germline CDR1 is MDHEN and CDR2 is SYDVKM. The CDR3 extends over 13 amino acids. The CDR3 coding sequence is TGTGCCAGCACCAGACAGGCTAACTATGGCTACACCTTC. Protein product: CASTRQANYGYTF.

The chain combines TRBV2 with TRBJ2-1; the D gene is possibly TRBD1 (5 bases). The CDR3 totals 14 residues. V was clipped by 3 bases and J by 0 bases, with 6 bases between them. The germline V gene has CDR1 SNHLY and CDR2 FYNNEI. The CDR3: CASSEQGSYNEQFF. In DNA form, the CDR3 reads TGTGCCAGCAGTGAGCAGGGCTCCTACAATGAGCAGTTCTTC.

The chain combines TRBV7-9 with TRBJ2-5; D is unresolved. CDR1 and CDR2 (germline): SEHNR, FQNEAQ (reference sequence). V lost 6 bases, J lost 4 bases, and 9 bases lay in between. The CDR3 loop spans 12 amino acids. The CDR3 DNA sequence: TGTGCCAGCAGTTCTAACGTAGAGACCCAGTACTTC. Protein sequence: CASSSNVETQYF.

This clone was counted once. The chain carries TRBV9 and TRBJ2-1; 8 bases map to TRBD2. Losses at the gene ends were 6 bases for V and 0 bases for J; bases not matched to a gene: 5. Germline loops: CDR1 SGDLS, CDR2 YYNGEE. This CDR3 is 15 amino acids long. The CDR3 here is CASTETSASYNEQFF. The CDR3 region has the DNA TGTGCCAGCACCGAGACTAGCGCCTCCTACAATGAGCAGTTCTTC.

V usage is TRBV19 and J usage is TRBJ1-1, with TRBD1 matching over 10 bases. Per germline, CDR1 LNHDA and CDR2 SQIVND (reference sequence). Germline trimming cut 6 bases from V and 4 bases from J; bases unmatched to any gene: 8. This CDR3 comprises 15 residues. The CDR3: CASRPTGGLPTEAFF. The CDR3 coding sequence is TGTGCCAGTAGGCCGACAGGGGGCCTCCCCACTGAAGCTTTCTTT.

This chain connects TRBV28 to TRBJ2-2; D is perhaps TRBD2 (6 bases). V lost 4 bases and J lost 7, with 16 bases in between. Germline V gene lookup returns CDR1 MDHEN and CDR2 SYDVKM. The CDR3 consists of 15 residues. The CDR3 nucleotides are TGTGCCAGCAGTTCGGGGGTCCTACAAGGCGGGGAGCTGTTTTTT. Residues: CASSSGVLQGGELFF. Looking up the rest from reference TRBV28 and TRBJ2-2 gives the full variable domain: DVKVTQSSRYLVKRTGEKVFLECVQDMDHENMFWYRQDPGLGLRLIYFSYDVKMKEKGDIPEGYSVSREKKERFSLILESASTNQTSMYLCASSSGVLQGGELFFGEGSRLTVL.

The V and J genes are TRBV28 and TRBJ2-5; the D is unclear. This CDR3 has 13 amino acids. Germline V gene sequence: CDR1 MDHEN, CDR2 SYDVKM. The V and J ends lost 1 base and 4 bases respectively, with 7 bases between them. The CDR3 loop reads CASSLSGRETQYF. The CDR3 nucleotides read TGTGCCAGCAGTTTATCCGGTAGAGAGACCCAGTACTTC.

The V and J genes are TRBV5-1 and TRBJ1-1; D gene unclear. V lost 4 bases to trimming and J lost 5 bases, with 12 bases between them. Germline V gene lookup returns CDR1 SGHRS and CDR2 YFSETQ. CDR3 length equals 13 residues. CDR3 sequence (DNA): TGCGCCAGCAGCCTCAGCGCGGGGACTGAAGCTTTCTTT. It specifies CASSLSAGTEAFF.

The chain couples TRBV19 to TRBJ1-5, with D possibly TRBD1 on 5 matching bases. Germline assignment: CDR1 LNHDA and CDR2 SQIVND (reference sequence). V was cut by 2 bases and J by 8 bases, with 13 bases left in between. The CDR3 loop spans 14 amino acids. For the CDR3, the DNA is TGTGCCAGTAGTATAAGGGCCAGGGATGAGCCCCAGCATTTT. This gives the protein CASSIRARDEPQHF.

The rearrangement joins TRBV6-5 to TRBJ2-5, with 9 bases lining up with TRBD2. The CDR3 runs 13 residues. Unmatched junction bases numbered 9, after V lost 9 bases and J lost 7 bases. Germline V gives CDR1 MNHEY, CDR2 SVGAGI. The CDR3 loop is CASQTSGVGTQYF. DNA for the CDR3: TGTGCCAGTCAGACTAGCGGTGTGGGGACCCAGTACTTC.

The V and J genes are TRBV5-1 and TRBJ2-7, with 9 bases that match TRBD2. The CDR3 covers 13 residues. Trimming removed 7 bases from V and 2 bases from J; junction bases left unmatched: 4. Germline V CDR1 and CDR2: SGHRS, YFSETQ. The CDR3 here is CASQLAGAYEQYF. In DNA, the CDR3 is TGCGCCAGCCAACTAGCGGGTGCCTACGAGCAGTACTTC. The whole variable domain, remainder taken from reference TRBV5-1 and TRBJ2-7, is KAGVTQTPRYLIKTRGQQVTLSCSPISGHRSVSWYQQTPGQGLQFLFEYFSETQRNKGNFPGRFSGRQFSNSRSEMNVSTLELGDSALYLCASQLAGAYEQYFGPGTRLTVT.

The chain employs TRBV11-2 and TRBJ2-5, with D uncertain. Deletions cut 5 bases from V and 2 bases from J, with 12 bases between. The germline V gene encodes CDR1 SGHAT and CDR2 FQNNGV. The CDR3 totals 14 residues. The CDR3 sequence: CASSLTQVQETQYF. The CDR3 nucleotides are TGTGCCAGCAGCCTCACTCAGGTTCAAGAGACCCAGTACTTC.

The chain recombines TRBV12-3 or TRBV12-4 with TRBJ2-1; a weak D match, TRBD1 (6 bases). V gave up 8 bases and J gave up 12 bases, with 14 bases separating them. The CDR3 spans 11 residues. The CDR3 protein is CASGYRDTQFF. The CDR3 coding sequence is TGTGCCAGCGGATACCGGGACACGCAGTTCTTC.

The CDR3 loop reads CASSLSPGVYGYTF. CDR3 DNA sequence: TGTGCCAGCAGCTTAAGTCCAGGCGTCTATGGCTACACCTTC. The chain uses TRBV7-3 and TRBJ1-2; D ambiguous. The germline V gene has CDR1 SGHTA and CDR2 FQGTGA. The CDR3 extends over 14 amino acids. The V gene lost 1 base and the J gene lost 4 bases, with 10 bases spanning the gap. Full variable domain (missing parts from reference TRBV7-3 and TRBJ1-2): GAGVSQTPSNKVTEKGKYVELRCDPISGHTALYWYRQSLGQGPEFLIYFQGTGAADDSGLPNDRFFAVRPEGSVSTLKIQRTERGDSAVYLCASSLSPGVYGYTFGSGTRLTVV.

This clone occurred a few times. Within the sample, other DNA sequences also encode this same CDR3. The V and J genes are TRBV9 and TRBJ1-1; possibly TRBD1 for D (5 bases). The length of the CDR3 is 13 residues. Germline lookup yields CDR1 SGDLS and CDR2 YYNGEE. Trimming took off 3 bases at V and 4 bases at J, with 10 bases between the two ends. CDR3 nucleotide sequence: TGTGCCAGCAGCGCCCAGGGAAGCACTGAAGCTTTCTTT. It yields the protein CASSAQGSTEAFF.

The V and J genes are TRBV5-1 and TRBJ1-1; 9 bases agree with TRBD1. The V and J ends lost 4 bases and 4 bases, in that order; junction bases with no gene match: 8. The CDR3 runs 15 residues. CDR1 and CDR2 (germline): SGHRS, YFSETQ. DNA for the CDR3: TGCGCCAGCAGCCTTGAGACAGGGGGACGCACTGAAGCTTTCTTT. As protein: CASSLETGGRTEAFF.

Only a few counts were recorded for this clone. The chain employs TRBV11-2 and TRBJ1-2, with D possibly matching TRBD1 (6 bases). The germline gives CDR1 SGHAT, CDR2 FQNNGV. The V end lost 5 bases, the J end lost 0 bases, and 16 bases lay between the germline ends. The CDR3 covers 16 residues. The CDR3 loop reads CASSRLDRRSNYGYTF. The DNA of the CDR3 is TGTGCCAGCAGCCGACTGGACAGACGATCTAACTATGGCTACACCTTC. Supplemented by reference TRBV11-2 and TRBJ1-2, the full variable domain reads EAGVAQSPRYKIIEKRQSVAFWCNPISGHATLYWYQQILGQGPKLLIQFQNNGVVDDSQLPKDRFSAERLKGVDSTLKIQPAKLEDSAVYLCASSRLDRRSNYGYTFGSGTRLTVV.

This clone was recorded once. The CDR3 nucleotides read TGTGCCAGCAGCTTCTGGCGAGGGGGCTACACCTTC. Its translation is CASSFWRGGYTF. The rearrangement uses TRBV5-6 and TRBJ1-2; D gene ambiguous. Looked up from germline, CDR1 is SGHDT and CDR2 is YYEEEE. The length of the CDR3 is 12 residues. With 2 bases removed from V and 8 bases from J, the gap between germline ends came to 10 bases.

The V and J genes are TRBV2 and TRBJ2-5; 7 bases fit TRBD1. The CDR3 covers 15 residues. J was trimmed by 4 bases and V by 0 bases; bases with no gene match: 5. Germline CDR1 is SNHLY and CDR2 is FYNNEI. Written as DNA, the CDR3 is TGTGCCAGCAGTGAAGCCGACAGGGTATCAGAGACCCAGTACTTC. It specifies CASSEADRVSETQYF.

The V and J genes are TRBV6-2 or TRBV6-3 and TRBJ2-1; D possibly corresponds to TRBD1 (7 bases). V was cut by 6 bases and J by 9 bases, with 21 bases left in between. Germline V CDR1 and CDR2: MNHEY, SVGEGT. The CDR3 sequence is 15 residues long. The CDR3 is CASSRQGGLGSEQFF. As DNA, the CDR3 is TGTGCCAGCAGCCGCCAGGGGGGACTGGGTAGTGAGCAGTTCTTC.

The chain couples TRBV5-6 to TRBJ2-7, with 10 bases matching TRBD2. CDR3 length: 15 residues. CDR1 is SGHDT and CDR2 is YYEEEE in the germline V gene. Unmatched junction bases numbered 7, after V lost 4 bases and J lost 3 bases. The CDR3: CASSARASGGYEQYF. DNA of the CDR3: TGTGCCAGCAGCGCCCGAGCTAGCGGGGGCTACGAGCAGTACTTC.

The V gene is TRBV5-6, the J gene TRBJ1-2; D gene unclear. The V end was cut by 4 bases, the J end by 8 bases, with 27 bases between. The CDR3 spans 17 residues. Germline V CDR1 and CDR2: SGHDT, YYEEEE. The CDR3 is CASSLQLVLGVGAGYTF. The CDR3 bases are TGTGCCAGCAGCCTCCAACTGGTACTTGGGGTGGGAGCGGGCTACACCTTC.

The J gene is TRBJ2-3, the V gene TRBV5-1; TRBD2 matches 7 bases. The germline V gene encodes CDR1 SGHRS and CDR2 YFSETQ. The V and J ends lost 4 bases and 2 bases, in that order; junction bases with no gene match: 4. The CDR3 sequence is 14 residues long. The DNA of the CDR3 is TGCGCCAGCAGCGTCGGGACTATCACAGATACGCAGTATTTT. Translating it yields CASSVGTITDTQYF.

CDR3 sequence reads: CASSTASGNTGELFF. The CDR3 bases are TGTGCCAGCTCAACGGCTAGCGGGAACACCGGGGAGCTGTTTTTT. The V call is TRBV18, the J call TRBJ2-2; TRBD2 agrees at 7 bases. CDR1 is KGHSH, CDR2 LQKENI, per germline. The CDR3 runs 15 residues. The V gene end was trimmed by 5 bases and the J gene end by 1 base; junction bases not matched to a gene: 4. The full variable domain, completed using reference TRBV18 and TRBJ2-2, is NAGVMQNPRHLVRRRGQEARLRCSPMKGHSHVYWYRQLPEEGLKFMVYLQKENIIDESGMPKERFSAEFPKEGPSILRIQQVVRGDSAAYFCASSTASGNTGELFFGEGSRLTVL.

This rearrangement joins TRBV5-1 to TRBJ2-3, with TRBD1 matching over 7 bases. Losses at the gene ends were 0 bases for V and 9 bases for J; bases not matched to a gene: 4. The CDR3 is 13 amino acids. Germline-derived CDR1 and CDR2 are SGHRS and YFSETQ. CDR3: CASSLVEGATQYF. The CDR3 region has the DNA TGCGCCAGCAGCTTGGTAGAGGGGGCGACGCAGTATTTT. Filled out from reference TRBV5-1 and TRBJ2-3, the complete variable domain reads KAGVTQTPRYLIKTRGQQVTLSCSPISGHRSVSWYQQTPGQGLQFLFEYFSETQRNKGNFPGRFSGRQFSNSRSEMNVSTLELGDSALYLCASSLVEGATQYFGPGTRLTVL.